This is a list of T cell receptor beta chains from one sample in a study of T-cell reconstitution after alpha-beta-depleted transplantation in children. In TCRdb, the PCR reads were re-called with MiXCR into one record per CDR3 protein. The sample has about 410,000 distinct CDR3 sequences, roughly 20% seen once. The material sequenced was PBMCs from the stem cell graft donor, taken from the stem cell graft. The source is a human donor who donated a stem cell graft to a child with acute myeloid leukemia. The CDR3 runs from the conserved cysteine through the conserved F or W. The D gene is left open where the match is weak. Size is omitted from some rows. Given values are once, few, many or a class for expanded clones.

j_gene | d_gene | v_gene | abundance | CDR3aa | CDR3nt
TRBJ2-3 | - | TRBV12-3/TRBV12-4 | - | CASSFGAGVSTDTQYF | TGTGCCAGCAGTTTTGGGGCAGGGGTTAGCACAGATACGCAGTATTTT
TRBJ2-3 | - | TRBV7-8 | - | CASSLGPRTTDTQYF | TGTGCCAGCAGCTTAGGGCCGCGGACCACAGATACGCAGTATTTT
TRBJ2-7 | TRBD2 | TRBV5-1 | - | CASSLKEIAGGWYEQYF | TGCGCCAGCAGCTTGAAGGAGATAGCGGGAGGGTGGTACGAGCAGTACTTC
TRBJ1-2 | TRBD1 | TRBV29-1 | many | CSVESGGGYGYTF | TGCAGCGTTGAATCAGGGGGTGGCTATGGCTACACCTTC
TRBJ2-1 | - | TRBV3-1 | few | CASRRGNNEQFF | TGTGCCAGCAGACGAGGGAACAATGAGCAGTTCTTC
TRBJ1-4 | TRBD1 | TRBV2 | - | CASSPTRQGNEKLFF | TGTGCCAGCAGTCCAACCCGACAGGGCAATGAAAAACTGTTTTTT
TRBJ2-1 | - | TRBV2 | few | CASSEIGYEQFF | TGTGCCAGCAGTGAAATCGGTTATGAGCAGTTCTTC
TRBJ2-7 | - | TRBV7-9 | few | CASSLRWLGYEQYF | TGTGCCAGCAGCTTACGGTGGCTGGGCTACGAGCAGTACTTC
TRBJ2-7 | TRBD2 | TRBV10-3 | many | CATGRLAGGPNEQYF | TGTGCCACCGGAAGACTAGCGGGAGGGCCCAACGAGCAGTACTTC
TRBJ1-5 | - | TRBV25-1 | many | CASSEGRDNQPQHF | TGTGCCAGCAGTGAGGGCAGGGATAATCAGCCCCAGCATTTT